This TCR beta chain was profiled in a study of graft-versus-host responses after intestinal transplantation. Intraepithelial plus lamina propria lymphocytes were released by processing graft tissue. The repertoire was sequenced with immunoSEQ multiplex PCR; TCRdb's copy has only in-frame clones and lacks some. The sample contains roughly 20,000 clones, approximately 79% of which appear only once. This CDR3 spans 14 amino acids. V shed 9 bases, J shed 7 bases, and the junction held 7 bases outside the gene matches. Germline loops: CDR1 LNHNV, CDR2 YYDKDF (reference sequence). The rearrangement uses TRBV15 and TRBJ1-6; 9 bases map to TRBD1. The specimen comprised ileum tissue, sampled about 3 weeks after intestinal transplant. This TCR came from a human patient who received an intestinal transplant, so some T cells may come from the graft donor. CDR3 in DNA: TGTGCCACTAGTCCGGGACAGGGAAATTCACCCCTCCACTTT. The encoded protein is CATSPGQGNSPLHF.